This is a list of T cell receptor beta chains from one sample in a study of cytomegalovirus exposure and HLA in healthy donors. Some clones are missing from TCRdb's copy, which holds only in-frame ones; the method was immunoSEQ multiplex PCR. The repertoire consists of about 100,000 clones, with around 76% occurring once and the leading ten covering 15% to 20%. Sequences were obtained from PBMCs. These receptors came from a woman aged 55 to 70 in good health and CMV-seropositive. Both conserved end residues are part of each CDR3. Each record gives: clone size, J gene, D gene, V gene, CDR3 DNA, CDR3 protein. A D gene is named only where the DNA matches it firmly. Only some rows state a clone size, as once, few, many or a class for expanded clones.

size: -
J: TRBJ2-3
D: TRBD1
V: TRBV27
DNA: TGTGCCAGCAGTCCAACCGACAGGGTACCAGATACGCAGTATTTT
CDR3: CASSPTDRVPDTQYF

size: few
J: TRBJ2-1
D: TRBD2
V: TRBV9
DNA: TGTGCCAGCAGCGTAGGTCTGCTAGCGGGAGTTATCGAGCAGTTCTTC
CDR3: CASSVGLLAGVIEQFF

size: -
J: TRBJ2-3
D: -
V: TRBV2
DNA: TGTGCCAGCACCCTAGAGGGGGGCACAGATACGCAGTATTTT
CDR3: CASTLEGGTDTQYF

size: -
J: TRBJ1-2
D: -
V: TRBV18
DNA: TGTGCCAGCTCACCGGACAGCATTAACTATGGCTACACCTTC
CDR3: CASSPDSINYGYTF

size: -
J: TRBJ1-2
D: TRBD1
V: TRBV7-9
DNA: TGTGCCAGCAGCTCAGACAGGGGTAATGGCTACACCTTC
CDR3: CASSSDRGNGYTF

size: -
J: TRBJ2-7
D: -
V: TRBV28
DNA: TGTGCCAGCAGTTCACCACAGGGCGCCACAATCTCCTACGAGCAGTACTTC
CDR3: CASSSPQGATISYEQYF

size: -
J: TRBJ1-3
D: -
V: TRBV30
DNA: TGTGCCTGGACAGGTATCTCTGGAAACACCATATATTTT
CDR3: CAWTGISGNTIYF

size: -
J: TRBJ1-2
D: TRBD1
V: TRBV6-1
DNA: TGTGCCAGCAGTGAAGGGGCAGGGGGGTATGGCTACACCTTC
CDR3: CASSEGAGGYGYTF

size: -
J: TRBJ2-4
D: -
V: TRBV28
DNA: TGTGCCAGCAGCCCCCCGGCAGGTCTGGACATTCAGTACTTC
CDR3: CASSPPAGLDIQYF

size: -
J: TRBJ1-2
D: TRBD1
V: TRBV7-9
DNA: TGTGCCAGCAGCTTAGGGGACAGGCAATTAGGGGATGATGGCTACACCTTC
CDR3: CASSLGDRQLGDDGYTF

size: -
J: TRBJ2-1
D: TRBD1
V: TRBV2
DNA: TGTGCCAGCAGTGAACAGGGGGTGTACAATGAGCAGTTCTTC
CDR3: CASSEQGVYNEQFF

size: -
J: TRBJ2-1
D: TRBD2
V: TRBV19
DNA: TGTGCCAGTAGTATAGACATAGCGGGAGCGCTTAACCCGGCGATCTTC
CDR3: CASSIDIAGALNPAIF

size: few
J: TRBJ2-7
D: TRBD1
V: TRBV5-5
DNA: TGTGCCAGCAGCATAACAGGGGGCGCAGACTACGAGCAGTACTTC
CDR3: CASSITGGADYEQYF

size: few
J: TRBJ2-7
D: TRBD2
V: TRBV19
DNA: TGTGCCAGTAGTACCCGTCCCGCGGGAGACTACGAGCAGTACTTC
CDR3: CASSTRPAGDYEQYF

size: -
J: TRBJ1-1
D: TRBD1
V: TRBV19
DNA: TGTGCCAGTAACCCCGGACAGGCTCGGGGGACTGAAGCTTTCTTT
CDR3: CASNPGQARGTEAFF

size: -
J: TRBJ2-1
D: -
V: TRBV9
DNA: TGTGCCAGCAGCGCGGGTGGTTACAATGAGCAGTTCTTC
CDR3: CASSAGGYNEQFF

size: -
J: TRBJ1-2
D: -
V: TRBV28
DNA: TGTGCCAGCAATAGACAGGCGATAAACTATGGCTACACCTTC
CDR3: CASNRQAINYGYTF

size: -
J: TRBJ2-1
D: TRBD2
V: TRBV27
DNA: TGTGCCAGCAGTACTGAGCGGGAGGGCGGTAATGAGCAGTTCTTC
CDR3: CASSTEREGGNEQFF

size: few
J: TRBJ2-2
D: -
V: TRBV7-7
DNA: TGTGCTAGCAGCTTAGGGGAGAACGGGGAGCTGTTTTTT
CDR3: CASSLGENGELFF

size: -
J: TRBJ2-7
D: TRBD2
V: TRBV7-2
DNA: TGTGCCAGCAGACTAGCGGGTACCTACGAGCAGTACTTC
CDR3: CASRLAGTYEQYF

size: -
J: TRBJ2-7
D: TRBD2
V: TRBV7-2
DNA: TGTGCCAGCAGCTTAAAAGCGGGAGAATTCGAGCAGTACTTC
CDR3: CASSLKAGEFEQYF

size: -
J: TRBJ1-1
D: -
V: TRBV6-6
DNA: TGTGCCAGCGCCGCGAGCCACACTGAAGCTTTCTTT
CDR3: CASAASHTEAFF

size: -
J: TRBJ2-5
D: TRBD2
V: TRBV7-9
DNA: TGTGCCAGCAGCCCTACGACGAGGGCGGGAGGGTTAGAGACCCAGTACTTC
CDR3: CASSPTTRAGGLETQYF

size: -
J: TRBJ2-5
D: TRBD2
V: TRBV30
DNA: TGTGCCTGGAGCCCGGGGTTAGCGGGAGGGAAAGAGACCCAGTACTTC
CDR3: CAWSPGLAGGKETQYF

size: few
J: TRBJ2-5
D: -
V: TRBV7-3
DNA: TGTGCCAGCAGCCCCGGGACATCGCAAGAGACCCAGTACTTC
CDR3: CASSPGTSQETQYF

size: -
J: TRBJ2-3
D: TRBD1
V: TRBV7-3
DNA: TGTGCCAGCAGCTCGACAGGGGGCGGCGATACGCAGTATTTT
CDR3: CASSSTGGGDTQYF

size: -
J: TRBJ1-2
D: -
V: TRBV27
DNA: TGTGCCAGCAGTCCCGGGGGAGGACCTAACTATGGCTACACCTTC
CDR3: CASSPGGGPNYGYTF

size: -
J: TRBJ2-2
D: -
V: TRBV6-5
DNA: TGTGCCAGCAGTTTTAGTATCCCCGGGGAGCTGTTTTTT
CDR3: CASSFSIPGELFF

size: -
J: TRBJ2-1
D: -
V: TRBV5-4
DNA: TGTGCCAGTACCCGTGGCGGAACAAACAATGAGCAGTTCTTC
CDR3: CASTRGGTNNEQFF

size: -
J: TRBJ2-3
D: TRBD2
V: TRBV6-1
DNA: TGTGCCAGCACGCTAGCGGATTACACAGATACGCAGTATTTT
CDR3: CASTLADYTDTQYF

size: -
J: TRBJ1-1
D: -
V: TRBV7-2
DNA: TGTGCCAGCAGCCAGTGGGCCCAGAACACTGAAGCTTTCTTT
CDR3: CASSQWAQNTEAFF

size: -
J: TRBJ2-7
D: TRBD1
V: TRBV5-6
DNA: TGTGCCAGCAGCTTTACAGGGGGCTCCGACGAGCAGTACTTC
CDR3: CASSFTGGSDEQYF

size: -
J: TRBJ2-7
D: TRBD2
V: TRBV30
DNA: TGTGCCTGGAGGTCCGGGACTAGATACGAGCAGTACTTC
CDR3: CAWRSGTRYEQYF

size: -
J: TRBJ2-1
D: TRBD2
V: TRBV4-2
DNA: TGTGCCAGCAGCCAAGATCTAGCGGGAAAGTACAATGAGCAGTTCTTC
CDR3: CASSQDLAGKYNEQFF

size: once
J: TRBJ2-1
D: TRBD2
V: TRBV2
DNA: TGTGCCAGCAGCATACTAGCGGGGCTAATCAATGAGCAGTTCTTC
CDR3: CASSILAGLINEQFF

size: -
J: TRBJ2-7
D: TRBD1
V: TRBV19
DNA: TGTGCCAGTAGCCAGGACAGGGGGTACGAGCAGTACTTC
CDR3: CASSQDRGYEQYF

size: -
J: TRBJ1-4
D: TRBD1
V: TRBV27
DNA: TGTGCCAGCACCCGACAGGGTTACGAAAAACTGTTTTTT
CDR3: CASTRQGYEKLFF

size: -
J: TRBJ1-2
D: TRBD1
V: TRBV5-1
DNA: TGCGCCAGCAGCCAGGGGACAGGTGGTCGGGGCTACACCTTC
CDR3: CASSQGTGGRGYTF

size: -
J: TRBJ2-1
D: TRBD1
V: TRBV5-1
DNA: TGCGCCAGCAGCTTGACAGGGGGCTCCTACAATGAGCAGTTCTTC
CDR3: CASSLTGGSYNEQFF

size: -
J: TRBJ2-7
D: -
V: TRBV30
DNA: TGTGCCTGGAGTGTACACGGGACAACTGGCGAGCAGTACTTC
CDR3: CAWSVHGTTGEQYF

size: -
J: TRBJ1-3
D: TRBD1
V: TRBV5-4
DNA: TGTGCCAGCAGTCAACAGGGGCGCTCTGGAAACACCATATATTTT
CDR3: CASSQQGRSGNTIYF

size: -
J: TRBJ1-4
D: TRBD1
V: TRBV5-4
DNA: TGTGCCAGTGCAACAGGGGGCGGTGAAAAACTGTTTTTT
CDR3: CASATGGGEKLFF

size: few
J: TRBJ2-1
D: TRBD2
V: TRBV7-3
DNA: TGTGCCAGCAGCCCCGGCGGGAGTCGTCATGAGCAGTTCTTC
CDR3: CASSPGGSRHEQFF

size: -
J: TRBJ1-1
D: -
V: TRBV2
DNA: TGTGCCAGCAGTGAGAGATGGAGAGCAGGACAACCGGGCACTGAAGCTTTCTTT
CDR3: CASSERWRAGQPGTEAFF

size: once
J: TRBJ1-1
D: -
V: TRBV19
DNA: TGTGCCAGTAGTATCGGACAGACGAACACTGAAGCTTTCTTT
CDR3: CASSIGQTNTEAFF

size: -
J: TRBJ2-5
D: TRBD2
V: TRBV30
DNA: TGTGCCTGGAAGACCGGGACTAGCAACCGAGAGACCCAGTACTTC
CDR3: CAWKTGTSNRETQYF

size: once
J: TRBJ2-6
D: -
V: TRBV7-9
DNA: TGTGCCAGCAGAAGCCGCCGGCCAGGGGTCAGCTCTGGGGCCAACGTCCTGACTTTC
CDR3: CASRSRRPGVSSGANVLTF

size: -
J: TRBJ2-1
D: TRBD2
V: TRBV11-2
DNA: TGTGCCAGCAGCTCCCTAGCGGGAGGGCACAATGAGCAGTTCTTC
CDR3: CASSSLAGGHNEQFF

size: -
J: TRBJ2-7
D: -
V: TRBV6-5
DNA: TGTGCCAGCAGTTACTCATCGGCGGAGAGCTCCTACGAGCAGTACTTC
CDR3: CASSYSSAESSYEQYF

size: -
J: TRBJ2-3
D: TRBD2
V: TRBV7-9
DNA: TGTGCCAGCAGCTCCGGACAGGTGAGACTAGCGGGATCCACAGATACGCAGTATTTT
CDR3: CASSSGQVRLAGSTDTQYF

size: -
J: TRBJ1-1
D: TRBD1
V: TRBV29-1
DNA: TGCAGCGCTTACGGACAGGTCAACACTGAAGCTTTCTTT
CDR3: CSAYGQVNTEAFF

size: few
J: TRBJ1-2
D: TRBD1
V: TRBV4-2
DNA: TGTGCCAGCAGCCAAGAAGGAGTACAGGGGCAAGGCTACACCTTC
CDR3: CASSQEGVQGQGYTF

size: -
J: TRBJ2-1
D: -
V: TRBV9
DNA: TGTGCCAGCAGCGTAGTACAGACCAAGTCGCCGCAGTTCTTC
CDR3: CASSVVQTKSPQFF

size: -
J: TRBJ2-1
D: TRBD2
V: TRBV6-1
DNA: TGTGCCAGCAGGGCGGGACTAGCGGTTCACAATGAGCAGTTCTTC
CDR3: CASRAGLAVHNEQFF

size: -
J: TRBJ1-2
D: -
V: TRBV11-2
DNA: TGTGCCAGCAGCTTGTGGTCAGGGAGGTACACCTTC
CDR3: CASSLWSGRYTF